Each of the 17 T cell receptor beta chains below was sequenced from the same sample in a study of cytomegalovirus exposure and HLA in healthy donors. Use of 60 Vbeta and 13 Jbeta primers characterized the PCR. Clones were sequenced by immunoSEQ multiplex PCR, and TCRdb holds only the in-frame ones, with some missing. This sample carries 200,000 to 250,000 clones, over 75% of them seen once, and the ten largest clones take about 0.23%. The sample comprised PBMCs. Receptors originate from a girl aged 2 to 10 in good health and CMV-seronegative.

The V gene is TRBV7-7, the J gene TRBJ2-7; D might be TRBD1 (5 bases). There are 15 residues in the CDR3. Trimming pared 5 bases from V and 1 base from J, leaving 15 bases between. Looked up from germline, CDR1 is SSHAT and CDR2 is FNYEAQ (reference sequence). For the CDR3, the DNA is TGTGCCAGCAGCCTACGACAGATTGCTTCCTACGAGCAGTACTTC. This sequence encodes CASSLRQIASYEQYF.

This clone has just a few counts. The rearrangement uses TRBV19 and TRBJ1-2; D unclear. The V and J ends lost 5 bases and 4 bases respectively, with 11 bases between them. The length of the CDR3 is 13 residues. The germline V gene has CDR1 LNHDA and CDR2 SQIVND (reference sequence). CDR3 in DNA: TGTGCCAGTAGTCCCCGCGGAGGCTATGGCTACACCTTC. It codes for CASSPRGGYGYTF.

This CDR3 reads CASSLAQGTELYGYTF. The CDR3 DNA reads TGTGCCAGCAGCTTAGCCCAGGGGACGGAGCTCTATGGCTACACCTTC. V and J are TRBV7-8 and TRBJ1-2; D may be TRBD1 (6 bases). Per the germline V gene, CDR1 is SGHVS and CDR2 is FQNEAQ. The CDR3 runs to 16 residues. With 0 bases removed from V and 4 bases from J, the gap between germline ends came to 15 bases.

Turning to this clone: One junction end disagrees with the germline gene, perhaps due to a read error. J is TRBJ1-1 and V is TRBV7-9, with D unclear. Germline CDR1 is SEHNR and CDR2 is FQNEAQ (reference sequence). CDR3 length: 12 amino acids. Here the CDR3 reads CSSSLEEGMAFF. The CDR3, as DNA: TGTTCCAGCAGCTTAGAAGAGGGCATGGCTTTCTTT.

This sequence joins TRBV4-1 and TRBJ2-5; D gene uncertain. There are 14 residues in the CDR3. V lost 1 base, J lost 2 bases, and 8 bases lay in between. Germline loops: CDR1 MGHRA, CDR2 YSYEKL. Here the CDR3 reads CASSQVQRQETQYF. DNA of the CDR3: TGCGCCAGCAGCCAAGTACAGAGACAAGAGACCCAGTACTTC.

The chain carries TRBV6-5 and TRBJ2-3, with D unclear. Per germline, CDR1 MNHEY and CDR2 SVGAGI. V was pared by 2 bases and J by 2 bases, with 8 bases between. The CDR3 is made up of 14 amino acids. CDR3 sequence: CASSYNRYTDTQYF. The CDR3 bases are TGTGCCAGCAGTTACAACCGGTACACAGATACGCAGTATTTT.

The chain employs TRBV18 and TRBJ2-7; weak D call: TRBD2 (5 bases). Looked up from germline, CDR1 is KGHSH and CDR2 is LQKENI. V was shortened by 6 bases and J by 4 bases, with 16 bases between the two germline ends. The CDR3 is 14 amino acids. The CDR3 nucleotides read TGTGCCAGCTCCACTAGTATTACCCCTTACGAGCAGTACTTC. Translating it yields CASSTSITPYEQYF. The variable domain in full, with the rest retrieved from reference TRBV18 and TRBJ2-7, is NAGVMQNPRHLVRRRGQEARLRCSPMKGHSHVYWYRQLPEEGLKFMVYLQKENIIDESGMPKERFSAEFPKEGPSILRIQQVVRGDSAAYFCASSTSITPYEQYFGPGTRLTVT.

V and J are TRBV23-1 and TRBJ2-3, with 9 bases matching TRBD2. TRBV23-1 has ORF status, its function being uncertain. CDR3 length equals 15 residues. V shed 5 bases and J 6 bases; nucleotides not matched to a gene: 9. CDR3 DNA sequence: TGCGCCAGCAGTTCGGAACGACTAGCGGCGGATACGCAGTATTTT. This encodes CASSSERLAADTQYF.

The gene calls are TRBV5-4 and TRBJ2-3, with D tentatively TRBD2 (6 bases). V lost 1 base, J lost 8 bases, and 20 bases lay in between. The CDR3 loop spans 16 amino acids. Germline CDR1 and CDR2: SGHNT and YYREEE (reference sequence). The CDR3 nucleotides are TGTGCCAGCAGCTTGAAGTCGGCGGCGGTGGGAGGTACGCAGTATTTT. Translated, it gives CASSLKSAAVGGTQYF.

This clone was seen only once. The genes are TRBV19 and TRBJ1-2; D is unclear. With 10 bases removed from V and 6 bases from J, the gap between germline ends came to 21 bases. This CDR3 is 14 amino acids long. From germline, CDR1 is LNHDA and CDR2 SQIVND (reference sequence). In nucleotides, the CDR3 is TGTGCCACGTCCCGTGGAGGACTGGGAGATGGCTACACCTTC. The encoded protein is CATSRGGLGDGYTF.

V and J are TRBV25-1 and TRBJ1-3; D gene unclear. Germline V gene lookup returns CDR1 MGHDK and CDR2 SYGVNS. The CDR3 contains 11 residues. Trimming cost V 10 bases and J 5 bases, with 9 bases left between them. CDR3 residues: CATQERNTIYF. The CDR3 DNA reads as TGTGCCACCCAGGAAAGAAACACCATATATTTT.

The sample holds a few counts of this clone. This chain connects TRBV5-6 to TRBJ2-2, with TRBD1 matching 9 bases. This CDR3 region has 17 residues. Germline loops: CDR1 SGHDT, CDR2 YYEEEE. V lost 2 bases and J lost 3; bases outside the gene matches: 8. In DNA, the CDR3 is TGTGCCAGCAGCTTCCTACAGGGGGCGCGGGACACCGGGGAGCTGTTTTTT. This encodes CASSFLQGARDTGELFF.

CDR3: CASSEWTGGQSPLHF. CDR3 nucleotide sequence: TGCGCCAGCAGTGAGTGGACAGGTGGGCAATCACCCCTCCACTTT. The V call is TRBV10-1, the J call TRBJ1-6; the match to TRBD1 covers 7 bases. Looked up from germline, CDR1 is WNHNN and CDR2 is SYGVQD (reference sequence). V lost 1 base and J lost 10; bases outside the gene matches: 7. The CDR3 is 15 amino acids.

The table lists this clone with a count of one. This chain joins TRBV5-1 and TRBJ2-1; 8 bases are a match to TRBD2. The CDR3 contains 14 residues. V lost 5 bases to trimming and J lost 6 bases; unmatched junction nucleotides: 7. Germline CDR1 and CDR2: SGHRS and YFSETQ. DNA for the CDR3: TGCGCCAGCAGAATAGCGGGGCCCTCCAATGAGCAGTTCTTC. Residues: CASRIAGPSNEQFF.

The chain couples TRBV5-1 to TRBJ2-3; D might be TRBD1 (5 bases). CDR3 length: 14 residues. V was clipped by 5 bases and J by 2 bases, with 12 bases between them. The V gene's germline CDR1 is SGHRS and CDR2 YFSETQ. The CDR3 protein is CASRSGQVTDTQYF. In nucleotides, the CDR3 is TGCGCCAGCAGATCCGGACAAGTCACAGATACGCAGTATTTT.

The V call is TRBV29-1, the J call TRBJ1-2; D gene unclear. The length of the CDR3 is 12 residues. V dropped 1 base and J dropped 4 bases, with 7 bases sitting between them. CDR1 SQVTM and CDR2 ANQGSEA come from the germline V gene. CDR3 sequence (DNA): TGCAGCGTTGAAGGTACAGCCTATGGCTACACCTTC. This encodes CSVEGTAYGYTF.

V and J are TRBV19 and TRBJ2-1; a weak D match, TRBD2 (5 bases). The CDR3 is 12 residues long. With 5 bases removed from V and 3 bases from J, the gap between germline ends came to 5 bases. CDR1 LNHDA and CDR2 SQIVND come from the germline V gene (reference sequence). Written as DNA, the CDR3 is TGTGCCAGTAGTCGGGGCTACAATGAGCAGTTCTTC. Residues: CASSRGYNEQFF.